Sequencing of this T cell receptor beta chain was carried out in a study of T cells after yellow fever vaccination. CDR1 and CDR2 (germline): SEHNR, FQNEAQ (reference sequence). The germline V and J ends were trimmed by 5 bases and 6 bases, with 17 bases remaining between them. The CDR3 covers 14 residues. TCRdb ran MiXCR on the 5' RACE reads and lists one entry per CDR3 protein. The data show over 45,000 distinct CDR3 sequences, roughly 6.9% seen once. The V and J genes are TRBV7-9 and TRBJ2-7; D is uncertain. The sequence was obtained from a man in his late teens or twenties who received the YFV17D yellow fever vaccine. Sequences were derived from CD8+ T cells sorted from PBMCs, sampled on the day of the first yellow fever vaccination. The CDR3 protein is CASSLTNTDSEQYF. The CDR3, as DNA: TGTGCCAGCAGCCTTACTAATACTGATTCCGAGCAGTACTTC.